These 14 T cell receptor beta chains came from one sample sequenced in a study of metastatic and nonmetastatic thyroid tumors. TCRdb called clones again from the PCR reads with MiXCR. The sample lists about 35,000 clones, about a sixth occurring once. Thyroid surgery was performed in patients who had received no treatment beforehand. The sample consisted of blood. The receptor set was obtained from a male donor with papillary thyroid cancer or a benign thyroid nodule (not recorded which). Some clones in this sample may be carry-over from other donors' samples.

This clone was found many times. The chain recombines TRBV10-1 with TRBJ1-1; D might be TRBD1 (5 bases). This CDR3 contains 18 residues. CDR1 WNHNN and CDR2 SYGVQD come from the germline V gene (reference sequence). V lost 3 bases and J 4 bases, leaving 24 bases between the germline ends. CDR3 sequence reads: CASSDTGRRRGAGTEAFF. Here the CDR3 DNA reads TGCGCCAGCAGTGATACCGGTAGGCGTCGAGGGGCGGGCACTGAAGCTTTCTTT.

This clone was counted many times. The chain links TRBV19 to TRBJ2-5; 10 bases match TRBD1. Germline loops: CDR1 LNHDA, CDR2 SQIVND (reference sequence). The CDR3 runs to 15 residues. Trimming removed 4 bases from V and 3 bases from J; junction bases left unmatched: 5. CDR3 nucleotides: TGTGCCAGTAGTAGGACAGGGGGACTCGAAGAGACCCAGTACTTC. It encodes CASSRTGGLEETQYF.

This clone was counted ten times or more. The J gene is TRBJ1-5, the V gene TRBV19, with D uncertain. Germline V gene lookup returns CDR1 LNHDA and CDR2 SQIVND (reference sequence). The CDR3 runs 12 residues. Trimming cost V 9 bases and J 5 bases, with 11 bases left between them. The CDR3 spells CASDRGHQPQHF. The CDR3 DNA sequence: TGTGCCAGCGACCGAGGTCATCAGCCCCAGCATTTT.

This clone was seen at least ten times. The rearrangement uses TRBV7-2 and TRBJ2-7; tentative D call: TRBD1 (5 bases). This CDR3 region has 13 residues. The V end lost 5 bases, the J end lost 0 bases, and 8 bases lay between the germline ends. Germline-derived CDR1 and CDR2 are SGHTA and FQGNSA. CDR3 coding DNA: TGTGCCAGCAGCCGACAGAGCTCCTACGAGCAGTACTTC. Translation gives CASSRQSSYEQYF.

This clone was detected many times. The rearrangement uses TRBV11-2 and TRBJ2-5; 9 bases are a match to TRBD2. Germline values: CDR1 SGHAT, CDR2 FQNNGV. V trimming: 4 bases; J trimming: 6 bases; junction bases outside the gene matches: 9. The CDR3 is 15 residues long. The CDR3 reads CASSSTSGGQKTQYF. The CDR3 DNA sequence: TGTGCCAGCAGCTCGACTAGCGGAGGACAAAAGACCCAGTACTTC.

By share, this clone counts as medium-sized. The V call is TRBV10-1, the J call TRBJ2-3; weak D call: TRBD2 (5 bases). The CDR3 is 16 amino acids. Germline V gene sequence: CDR1 WNHNN, CDR2 SYGVQD (reference sequence). V was clipped by 1 base and J by 5 bases, with 16 bases between them. Written as DNA, the CDR3 is TGCGCCAGCAGTGAGTTTGAGGGCCCTGGGCTAGATACGCAGTATTTT. It yields the protein CASSEFEGPGLDTQYF.

This clone occurred many times. This clone may be a read error of a much larger clone one base away. The V call is TRBV29-1, the J call TRBJ2-1, with D perhaps TRBD2 (5 bases). CDR1 is SQVTM and CDR2 is ANQGSEA in the germline V gene. The CDR3 spans 16 residues. The CDR3 spells CSVEDPERTSYSEQFF. The DNA for the CDR3 is TGCAGCGTTGAAGATCCGGAGCGGACTTCCTACAGTGAGCAGTTCTTC.

This clone was counted at least ten times. The chain has TRBV7-3 and TRBJ1-1; TRBD1 matches 11 bases. V lost 5 bases and J lost 4; bases outside the gene matches: 3. The CDR3 length is 14 residues. Looked up from germline, CDR1 is SGHTA and CDR2 is FQGTGA. CDR3 DNA sequence: TGTGCCAGCAGCATGGGACAGGGGGGCACTGAAGCTTTCTTT. It translates to CASSMGQGGTEAFF.

In this sample, this clone turned up many times. The same CDR3 is also encoded by other DNA sequences in this sample. The rearrangement uses TRBV5-1 and TRBJ2-7; the match to TRBD1 covers 12 bases. This CDR3 has 19 residues. Trimming at V came to 0 bases and at J to 4 bases, leaving 14 bases not matched to a gene. Germline CDR1 reads SGHRS; CDR2 reads YFSETQ. Written as DNA, the CDR3 is TGCGCCAGCAGCTTGGGCCCGGAGGGGACAGGGGGCGAAGCGTACGAGCAGTACTTC. Translation: CASSLGPEGTGGEAYEQYF.

This clone was detected only a few times. One end of the junction fails to match germline, which may point to a read error. The rearrangement links TRBV12-3 or TRBV12-4 to TRBJ2-6; D tentatively fits TRBD1 or TRBD2 (6 bases each). The CDR3 contains 14 residues. CDR3 loop: CASSFLRGANFLTF. The CDR3 coding sequence is TGTGCCAGCAGTTTCCTGAGGGGGGCCAACTTCCTGACTTTC.

At least ten counts were recorded for this clone. J is TRBJ1-6 and V is TRBV3-1, with a possible D match to TRBD1 (5 bases). There are 14 residues in the CDR3. CDR1 and CDR2 from the germline V gene are LGHDT and YNNKEL (reference sequence). Trimming took off 1 base at V and 7 bases at J, with 8 bases between the two ends. CDR3 in DNA: TGTGCCAGCAGCCAAGGACAGCAGAATTCACCCCTCCACTTT. Translation gives CASSQGQQNSPLHF. The full variable domain, rest sourced from reference TRBV3-1 and TRBJ1-6, is DTAVSQTPKYLVTQMGNDKSIKCEQNLGHDTMYWYKQDSKKFLKIMFSYNNKELIINETVPNRFSPKSPDKAHLNLHINSLELGDSAVYFCASSQGQQNSPLHFGNGTRLTVT.

This clone was counted ten times or more. J is TRBJ2-2 and V is TRBV6-5; 11 nucleotides line up with TRBD2. J lost 4 bases, V lost 0 bases, and 1 base had no gene match. Looked up from germline, CDR1 is MNHEY and CDR2 is SVGAGI. This CDR3 has 16 amino acids. In DNA form, the CDR3 reads TGTGCCAGCAGTTACTCTAGCGGGAGGGCCACCGGGGAGCTGTTTTTT. It is translated as CASSYSSGRATGELFF.

This clone came up many times. This may stem from a read error, because a much larger clone lies one nucleotide away. In the same sample, other DNA sequences code for this CDR3. The V and J genes are TRBV28 and TRBJ2-7; weak D call: TRBD2 (5 bases). V lost 10 bases and J lost 4, with 17 bases in between. CDR3 length equals 13 residues. CDR1 is MDHEN, CDR2 SYDVKM, per germline. CDR3 DNA sequence: TGTGCCATCACATCGAGCGGTCAATACGAGCAGTACTTC. Protein product: CAITSSGQYEQYF.

In its sample, this clone was seen a few times. This chain uses TRBV6-2 or TRBV6-3 with TRBJ1-2; D is undetermined. CDR3 length equals 14 residues. Germline V gives CDR1 MNHEY, CDR2 SVGEGT. The germline V and J ends were trimmed by 6 bases and 4 bases, with 15 bases remaining between them. CDR3 coding DNA: TGTGCCAGCAGGAGGCGTGGCAGCTTCTATGGCTACACCTTC. Translated: CASRRRGSFYGYTF.